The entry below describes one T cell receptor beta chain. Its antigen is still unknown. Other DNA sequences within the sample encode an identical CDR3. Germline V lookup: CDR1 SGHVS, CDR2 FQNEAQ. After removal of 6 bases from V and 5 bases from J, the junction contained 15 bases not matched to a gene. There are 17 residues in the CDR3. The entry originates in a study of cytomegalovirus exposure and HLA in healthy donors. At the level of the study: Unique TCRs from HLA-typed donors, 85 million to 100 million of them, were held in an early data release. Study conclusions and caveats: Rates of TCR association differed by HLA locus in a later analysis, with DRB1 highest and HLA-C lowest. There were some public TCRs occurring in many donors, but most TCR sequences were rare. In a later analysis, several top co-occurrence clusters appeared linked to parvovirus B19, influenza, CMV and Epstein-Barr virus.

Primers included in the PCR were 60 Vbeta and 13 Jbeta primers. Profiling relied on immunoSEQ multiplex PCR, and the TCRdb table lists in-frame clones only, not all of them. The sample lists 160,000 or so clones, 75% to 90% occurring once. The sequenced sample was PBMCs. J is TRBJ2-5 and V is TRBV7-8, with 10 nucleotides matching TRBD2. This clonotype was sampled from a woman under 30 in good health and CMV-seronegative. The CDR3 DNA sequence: TGTGCCAGCAGGGGAGTCCGAGGTAGCGGGGGGACGGAGACCCAGTACTTC. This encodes CASRGVRGSGGTETQYF.